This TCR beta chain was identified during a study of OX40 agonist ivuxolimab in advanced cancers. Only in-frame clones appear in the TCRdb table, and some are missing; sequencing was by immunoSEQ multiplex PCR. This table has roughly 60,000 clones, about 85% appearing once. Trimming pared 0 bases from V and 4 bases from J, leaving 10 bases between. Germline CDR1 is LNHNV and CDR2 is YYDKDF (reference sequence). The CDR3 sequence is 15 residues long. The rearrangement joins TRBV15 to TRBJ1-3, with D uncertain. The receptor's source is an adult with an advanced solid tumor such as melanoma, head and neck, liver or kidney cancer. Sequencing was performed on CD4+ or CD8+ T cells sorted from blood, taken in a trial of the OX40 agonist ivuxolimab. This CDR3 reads CATSRDQTSGNTIYF. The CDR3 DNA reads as TGTGCCACCAGCAGAGATCAAACTTCGGGAAACACCATATATTTT.